This T cell receptor beta chain was recovered during a study of T cells in Graves' hyperthyroidism and ophthalmopathy. CDR1 is SGHTA, CDR2 FQGTGA, per germline. Germline trimming cut 2 bases from V and 9 bases from J; bases unmatched to any gene: 6. CDR3 length equals 14 residues. Each diagnosis drew on symptoms, thyroxine, TRAb, thyroid ultrasound and orbital computed tomography findings. RNA transcripts gave rise to amplified TCR beta CDR3 regions. With the HTBI primer set, the TCR CDR3 went through a first round of RT-PCR. TCRdb recomputed calls from the multiplex PCR reads with MiXCR, one row per CDR3 protein. The sample lists approximately 430,000 distinct CDR3 sequences, 15% to 17% seen once, with 7.5% to 8% in the top ten.

The V gene is TRBV7-3, the J gene TRBJ2-1; TRBD1 aligns across 8 bases. This TCR was sampled from a woman aged 18-29 years with Graves' hyperthyroidism. The sequencing sample was made of blood. CDR3 in amino acids: CASSLFQGAGEQFF. DNA for the CDR3: TGTGCCAGCAGCTTATTTCAGGGGGCCGGTGAGCAGTTCTTC.